Below, 5 T cell receptor beta chains from the same sample are listed, as sequenced in a study of metastatic and nonmetastatic thyroid tumors. Among the patients, none had received any treatment before thyroid surgery. TCRdb re-analyzed the PCR reads through MiXCR. Among over 10,000 clones listed, about 30% were seen once. The sample was tumor tissue. The source is a female donor with papillary thyroid cancer or a benign thyroid nodule (not recorded which). Some clones in this sample may be carry-over from other donors' samples.

This clone was observed at least ten times. The chain combines TRBV9 with TRBJ1-5; no definite D call. There are 15 residues in the CDR3. Germline lookup yields CDR1 SGDLS and CDR2 YYNGEE. The V gene lost 0 bases and the J gene lost 4 bases, with 11 bases spanning the gap. The CDR3 spells CASSVGGSGNQPQHF. CDR3 nucleotides: TGTGCCAGCAGCGTAGGAGGGTCGGGTAATCAGCCCCAGCATTTT.

Many counts were recorded for this clone. The CDR3 region has the DNA TGCAGTGCTAGAGATCTGGGCGGGAGAGATACGCAGTATTTT. Translated, it gives CSARDLGGRDTQYF. The chain combines TRBV20-1 with TRBJ2-3; 7 positions match TRBD2. This CDR3 is built from 14 residues. The germline V gene has CDR1 DFQATT and CDR2 SNEGSKA (reference sequence). V lost 0 bases to trimming and J lost 5 bases; unmatched junction nucleotides: 5.

This clone was detected ten times or more. V is TRBV20-1 and J is TRBJ2-5, with 9 bases identical to TRBD2. V lost 2 bases to trimming and J lost 2 bases; unmatched junction nucleotides: 15. Per the germline V gene, CDR1 is DFQATT and CDR2 is SNEGSKA (reference sequence). The CDR3 sequence is 18 residues long. This chain's CDR3 is CSARRRLVPTSGQETQYF. In DNA, the CDR3 is TGCAGTGCTAGAAGGAGGTTGGTGCCGACTAGCGGACAAGAGACCCAGTACTTC.

The sample holds a few counts of this clone. The sample carries other DNA sequences with the same CDR3. This chain joins TRBV12-3 or TRBV12-4 and TRBJ2-3; 9 nucleotides line up with TRBD2. Trimming cost V 7 bases and J 4 bases; bases outside gene matches: 12. CDR3 length: 16 amino acids. The CDR3 sequence is CASKGVSGRRADTQYF. The DNA of the CDR3 is TGTGCCAGCAAGGGGGTTAGCGGGAGACGGGCAGATACGCAGTATTTT.

V usage is TRBV7-9 and J usage is TRBJ2-7; D is undetermined. With 2 bases removed from V and 3 bases from J, the gap between germline ends came to 14 bases. The CDR3 contains 15 residues. Germline V lookup: CDR1 SEHNR, CDR2 FQNEAQ (reference sequence). The CDR3 bases are TGTGCCAGCAGCTTACATGACGGATCATACTACGAGCAGTACTTC. Translating gives CASSLHDGSYYEQYF. The full variable domain, its missing parts supplied by reference TRBV7-9 and TRBJ2-7, is DTGVSQNPRHKITKRGQNVTFRCDPISEHNRLYWYRQTLGQGPEFLTYFQNEAQLEKSRLLSDRFSAERPKGSFSTLEIQRTEQGDSAMYLCASSLHDGSYYEQYFGPGTRLTVT.